The text below deals with one TCR beta chain. Its specificity is not known. This entry is derived from a study of CD8+ T cells in alopecia areata. Background on the study: Twice a day, 5 to 10 mg of oral tofacitinib was administered to treated patients. The drug, tofacitinib, lasted 6 to 18 months, followed by 6 months off drug. Study observations and caveats: TCR sharing was clearer in mice than between patients, perhaps partly owing to patient HLA diversity.

Sampling of alopecia areata patients yielded lesional scalp punch biopsies as well as peripheral blood. This CDR3 is built from 12 residues. Germline assignment: CDR1 SGHTA and CDR2 FQGNSA. Trimming left V 1 base short and J 5 bases short, with 3 bases between. cDNA prepared by RNA extraction and subsequent reverse transcription served as the template for sequencing. The method was immunoSEQ multiplex PCR; TCRdb's version includes in-frame clones alone and lacks a portion of them. The sample yields 140,000 to 150,000 clones, approximately 50% seen once. Sample: CD4+ T cells sorted from blood, taken at week 0. This receptor was taken from a human donor with alopecia areata. This chain joins TRBV7-2 and TRBJ1-5, with D uncertain. Here the CDR3 reads CASSLVDQPQHF. CDR3 nucleotide sequence: TGTGCCAGCAGCTTAGTCGATCAGCCCCAGCATTTT.